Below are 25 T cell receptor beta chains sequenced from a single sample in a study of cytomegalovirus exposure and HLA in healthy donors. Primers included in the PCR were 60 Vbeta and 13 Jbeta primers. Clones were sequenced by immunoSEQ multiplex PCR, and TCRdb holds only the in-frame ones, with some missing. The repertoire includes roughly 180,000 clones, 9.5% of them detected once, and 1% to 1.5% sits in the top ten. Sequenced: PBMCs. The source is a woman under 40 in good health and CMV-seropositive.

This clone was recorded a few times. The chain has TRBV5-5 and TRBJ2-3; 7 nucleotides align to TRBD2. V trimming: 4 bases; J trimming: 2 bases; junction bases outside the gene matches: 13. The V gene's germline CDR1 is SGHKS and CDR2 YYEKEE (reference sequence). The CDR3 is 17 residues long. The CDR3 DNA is TGTGCCAGCAGCCCGTTAGCTAGCGGAGATTTCACAGATACGCAGTATTTT. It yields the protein CASSPLASGDFTDTQYF.

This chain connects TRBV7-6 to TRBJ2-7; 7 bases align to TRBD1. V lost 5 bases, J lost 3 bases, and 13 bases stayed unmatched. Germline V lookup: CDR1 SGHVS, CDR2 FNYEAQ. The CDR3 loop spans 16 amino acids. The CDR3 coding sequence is TGTGCCAGCAGCAGTACATACGGACAGGACCGCTACGAGCAGTACTTC. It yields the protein CASSSTYGQDRYEQYF. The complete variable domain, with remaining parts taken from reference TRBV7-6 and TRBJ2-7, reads GAGVSQSPRYKVTKRGQDVALRCDPISGHVSLYWYRQALGQGPEFLTYFNYEAQQDKSGLPNDRFSAERPEGSISTLTIQRTEQRDSAMYRCASSSTYGQDRYEQYFGPGTRLTVT.

The CDR3 protein is CASSPFSGTGKLFF. Here the CDR3 DNA reads TGTGCCAGCAGTCCTTTCTCAGGGACTGGAAAACTGTTTTTT. The J gene is TRBJ1-4, the V gene TRBV27, with TRBD1 as a possible D gene (5 bases). Germline CDR1 reads MNHEY; CDR2 reads SMNVEV (reference sequence). The length of the CDR3 is 14 residues. V lost 5 bases to trimming and J lost 10 bases, with 17 bases between them.

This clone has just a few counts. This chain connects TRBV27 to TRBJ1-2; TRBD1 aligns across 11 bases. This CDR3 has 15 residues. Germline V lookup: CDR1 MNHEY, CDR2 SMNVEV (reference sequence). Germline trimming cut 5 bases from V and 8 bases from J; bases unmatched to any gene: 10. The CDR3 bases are TGTGCCAGCAGTCCACGGACAGGGGGCCGACGAGGCTACACCTTC. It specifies CASSPRTGGRRGYTF.

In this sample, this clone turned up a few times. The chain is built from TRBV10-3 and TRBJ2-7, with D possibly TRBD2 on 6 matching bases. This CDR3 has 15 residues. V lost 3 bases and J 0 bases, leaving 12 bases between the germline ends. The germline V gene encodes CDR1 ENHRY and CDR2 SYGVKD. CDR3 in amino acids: CAISDSGTVSYEQYF. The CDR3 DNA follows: TGTGCCATCAGTGATTCGGGGACTGTCTCCTACGAGCAGTACTTC.

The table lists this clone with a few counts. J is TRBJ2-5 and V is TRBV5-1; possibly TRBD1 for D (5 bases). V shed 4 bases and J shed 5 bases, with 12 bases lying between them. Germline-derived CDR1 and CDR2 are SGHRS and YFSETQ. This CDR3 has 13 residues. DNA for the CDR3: TGCGCCAGCAGCCAGGGTAGTGTGGAGACCCAGTACTTC. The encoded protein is CASSQGSVETQYF.

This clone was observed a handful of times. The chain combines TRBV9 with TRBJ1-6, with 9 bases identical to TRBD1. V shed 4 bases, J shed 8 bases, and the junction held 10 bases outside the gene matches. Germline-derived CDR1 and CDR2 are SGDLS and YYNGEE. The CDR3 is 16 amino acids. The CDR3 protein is CASSPQGAYMDSPLHF. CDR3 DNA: TGTGCCAGCAGCCCACAGGGGGCGTATATGGATTCACCCCTCCACTTT.

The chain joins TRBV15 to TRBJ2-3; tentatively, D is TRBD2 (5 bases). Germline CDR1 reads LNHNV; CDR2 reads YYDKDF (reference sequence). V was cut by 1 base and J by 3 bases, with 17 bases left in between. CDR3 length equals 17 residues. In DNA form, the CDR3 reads TGTGCCACCAGCAGAGGCAATTTGCAGCGGAGAACAGATACGCAGTATTTT. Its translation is CATSRGNLQRRTDTQYF.

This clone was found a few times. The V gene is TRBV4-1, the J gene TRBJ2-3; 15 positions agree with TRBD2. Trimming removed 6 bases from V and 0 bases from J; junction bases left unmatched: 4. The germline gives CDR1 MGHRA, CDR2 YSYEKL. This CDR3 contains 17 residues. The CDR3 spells CASRRTSGRESTDTQYF. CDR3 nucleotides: TGCGCCAGCAGACGGACTAGCGGGAGGGAAAGCACAGATACGCAGTATTTT.

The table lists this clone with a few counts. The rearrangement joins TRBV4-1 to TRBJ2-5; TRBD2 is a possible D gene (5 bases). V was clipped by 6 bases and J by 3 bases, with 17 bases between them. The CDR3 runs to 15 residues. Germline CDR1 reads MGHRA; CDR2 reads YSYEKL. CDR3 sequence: CASRARASTEETQYF. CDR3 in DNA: TGCGCCAGCAGGGCTCGGGCTAGCACGGAAGAGACCCAGTACTTC.

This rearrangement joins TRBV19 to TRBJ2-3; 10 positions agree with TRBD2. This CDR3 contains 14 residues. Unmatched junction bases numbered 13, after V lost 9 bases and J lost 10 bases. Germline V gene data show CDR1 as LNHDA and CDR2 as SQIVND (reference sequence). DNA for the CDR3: TGTGCCAGCACCTTCGGGACTAGCGTGGATCCGCAGTATTTT. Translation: CASTFGTSVDPQYF.

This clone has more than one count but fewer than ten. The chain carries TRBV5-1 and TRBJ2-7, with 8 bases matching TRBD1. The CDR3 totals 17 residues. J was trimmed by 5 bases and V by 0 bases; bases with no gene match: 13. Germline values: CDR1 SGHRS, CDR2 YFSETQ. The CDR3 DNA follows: TGCGCCAGCAGCTTGGCCGGGTACGTGGCAGGGGGCGACGAGCAGTACTTC. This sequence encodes CASSLAGYVAGGDEQYF.

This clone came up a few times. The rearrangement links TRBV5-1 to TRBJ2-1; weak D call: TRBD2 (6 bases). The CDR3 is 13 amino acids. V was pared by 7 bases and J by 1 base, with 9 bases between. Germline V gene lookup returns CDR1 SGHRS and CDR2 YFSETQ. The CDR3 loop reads CASEEGSYNEQFF. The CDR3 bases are TGCGCCAGCGAGGAGGGATCCTACAATGAGCAGTTCTTC.

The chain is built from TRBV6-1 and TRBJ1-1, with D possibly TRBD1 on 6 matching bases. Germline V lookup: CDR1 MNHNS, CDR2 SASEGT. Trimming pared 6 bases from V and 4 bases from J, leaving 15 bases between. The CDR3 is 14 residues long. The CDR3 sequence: CASSHLGGGTEAFF. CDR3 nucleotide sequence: TGTGCCAGCAGCCATCTAGGGGGGGGCACTGAAGCTTTCTTT.

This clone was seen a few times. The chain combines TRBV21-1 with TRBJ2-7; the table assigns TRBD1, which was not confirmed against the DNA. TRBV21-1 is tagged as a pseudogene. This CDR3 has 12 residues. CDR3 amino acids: CASPKGDYEQYF. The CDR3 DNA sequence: TGTGCCAGCCCTAAGGGGGACTACGAGCAGTACTTC.

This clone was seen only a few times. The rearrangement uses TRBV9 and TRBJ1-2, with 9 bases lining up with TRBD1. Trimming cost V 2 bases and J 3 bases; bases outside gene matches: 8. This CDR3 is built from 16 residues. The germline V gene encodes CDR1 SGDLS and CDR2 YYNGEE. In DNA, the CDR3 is TGTGCCAGCAGCGTGTACACAGGGGGCGCGGACTATGGCTACACCTTC. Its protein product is CASSVYTGGADYGYTF.

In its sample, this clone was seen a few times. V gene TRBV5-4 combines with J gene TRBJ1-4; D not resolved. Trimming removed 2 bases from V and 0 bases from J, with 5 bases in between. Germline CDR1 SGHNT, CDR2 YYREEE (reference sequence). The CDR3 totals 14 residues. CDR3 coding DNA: TGTGCCAGCAGCTTTCGGTCAACTAATGAAAAACTGTTTTTT. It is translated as CASSFRSTNEKLFF.

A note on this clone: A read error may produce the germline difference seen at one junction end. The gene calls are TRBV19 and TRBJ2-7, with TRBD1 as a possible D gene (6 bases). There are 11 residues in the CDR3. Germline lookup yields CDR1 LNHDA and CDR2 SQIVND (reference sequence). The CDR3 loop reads CSSRGTYEQYF. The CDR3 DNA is TGCTCGTCCAGGGGTACTTACGAGCAGTACTTC.

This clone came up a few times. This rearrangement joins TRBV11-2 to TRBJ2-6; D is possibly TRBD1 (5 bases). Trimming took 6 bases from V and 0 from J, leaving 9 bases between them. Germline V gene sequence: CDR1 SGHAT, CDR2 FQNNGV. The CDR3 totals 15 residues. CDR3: CASRRDSSGANVLTF. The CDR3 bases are TGTGCCAGCAGGCGCGACAGCTCTGGGGCCAACGTCCTGACTTTC.

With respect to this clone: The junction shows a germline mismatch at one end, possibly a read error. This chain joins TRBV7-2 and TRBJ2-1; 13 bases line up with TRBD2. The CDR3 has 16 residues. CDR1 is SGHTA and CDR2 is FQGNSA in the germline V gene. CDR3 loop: CASSNLGLAGEDERFF. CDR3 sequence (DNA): TGTGCCAGCAGCAACCTCGGACTAGCGGGAGAGGATGAGCGGTTCTTC. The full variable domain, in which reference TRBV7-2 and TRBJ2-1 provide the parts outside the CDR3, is GAGVSQSPSNKVTEKGKDVELRCDPISGHTALYWYRQSLGQGLEFLIYFQGNSAPDKSGLPSDRFSAERTGGSVSTLTIQRTQQEDSAVYLCASSNLGLAGEDERFFGPGTRLTVL.

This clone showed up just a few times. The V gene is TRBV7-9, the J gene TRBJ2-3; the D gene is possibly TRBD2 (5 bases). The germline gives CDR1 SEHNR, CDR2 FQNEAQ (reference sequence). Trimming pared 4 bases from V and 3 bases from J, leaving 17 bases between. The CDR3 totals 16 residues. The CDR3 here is CASSSWESGWTDTQYF. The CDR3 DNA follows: TGTGCCAGCAGCTCTTGGGAGAGTGGTTGGACAGATACGCAGTATTTT.

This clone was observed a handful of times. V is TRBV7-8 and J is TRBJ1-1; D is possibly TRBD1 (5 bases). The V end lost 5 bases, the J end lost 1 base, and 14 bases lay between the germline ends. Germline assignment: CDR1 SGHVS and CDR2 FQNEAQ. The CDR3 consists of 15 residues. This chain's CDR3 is CASSPQGTGNTEAFF. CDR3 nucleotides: TGTGCCAGCAGCCCCCAGGGCACCGGGAACACTGAAGCTTTCTTT.

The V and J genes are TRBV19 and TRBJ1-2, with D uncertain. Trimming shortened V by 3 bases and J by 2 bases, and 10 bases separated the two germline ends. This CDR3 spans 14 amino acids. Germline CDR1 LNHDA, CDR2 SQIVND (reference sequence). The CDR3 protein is CASSISGLNYGYTF. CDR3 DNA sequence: TGTGCCAGTAGTATTAGTGGTTTGAACTATGGCTACACCTTC.

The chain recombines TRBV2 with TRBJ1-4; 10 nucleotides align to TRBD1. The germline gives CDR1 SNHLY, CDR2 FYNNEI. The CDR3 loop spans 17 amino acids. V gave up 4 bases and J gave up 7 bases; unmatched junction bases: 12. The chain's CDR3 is CASSAPYRDRGREKLFF. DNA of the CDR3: TGTGCCAGCAGTGCCCCTTACCGGGACAGGGGCCGTGAAAAACTGTTTTTT. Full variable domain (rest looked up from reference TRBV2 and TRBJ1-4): EPEVTQTPSHQVTQMGQEVILRCVPISNHLYFYWYRQILGQKVEFLVSFYNNEISEKSEIFDDQFSVERPDGSNFTLKIRSTKLEDSAMYFCASSAPYRDRGREKLFFGSGTQLSVL.

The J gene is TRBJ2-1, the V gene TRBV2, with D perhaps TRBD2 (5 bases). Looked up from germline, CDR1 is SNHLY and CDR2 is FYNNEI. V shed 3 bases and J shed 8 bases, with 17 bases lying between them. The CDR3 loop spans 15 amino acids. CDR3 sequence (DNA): TGTGCCAGCAGTGAGTTGGCTAGCTTTGTCCATGAGCAGTTCTTC. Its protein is CASSELASFVHEQFF.